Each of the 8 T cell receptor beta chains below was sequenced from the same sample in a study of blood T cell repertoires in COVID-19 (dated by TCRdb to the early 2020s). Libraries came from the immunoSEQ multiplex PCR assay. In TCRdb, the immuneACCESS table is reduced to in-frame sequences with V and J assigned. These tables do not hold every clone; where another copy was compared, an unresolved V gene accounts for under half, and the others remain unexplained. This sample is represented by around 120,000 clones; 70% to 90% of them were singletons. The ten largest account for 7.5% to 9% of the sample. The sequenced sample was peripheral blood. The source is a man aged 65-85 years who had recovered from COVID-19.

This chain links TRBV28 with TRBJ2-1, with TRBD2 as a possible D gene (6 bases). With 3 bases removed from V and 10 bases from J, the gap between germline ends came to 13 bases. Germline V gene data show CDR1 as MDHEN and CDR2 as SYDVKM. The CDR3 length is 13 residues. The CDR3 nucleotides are TGTGCCAGCAGTTTCTCCGGGACTCGAGAGCAGTTCTTC. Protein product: CASSFSGTREQFF.

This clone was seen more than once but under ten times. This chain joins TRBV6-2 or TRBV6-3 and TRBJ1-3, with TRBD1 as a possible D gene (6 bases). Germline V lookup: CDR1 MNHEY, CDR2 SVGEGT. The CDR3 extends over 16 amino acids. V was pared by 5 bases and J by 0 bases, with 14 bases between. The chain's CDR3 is CASSGLDRHSGNTIYF. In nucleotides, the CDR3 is TGTGCCAGCAGTGGGCTCGACAGGCACTCTGGAAACACCATATATTTT.

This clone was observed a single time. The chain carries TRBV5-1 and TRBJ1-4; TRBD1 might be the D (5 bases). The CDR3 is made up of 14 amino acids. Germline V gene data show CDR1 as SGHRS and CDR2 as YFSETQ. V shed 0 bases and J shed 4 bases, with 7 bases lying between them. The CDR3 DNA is TGCGCCAGCAGCTTGGGCGACAGTAATGAAAAACTGTTTTTT. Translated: CASSLGDSNEKLFF.

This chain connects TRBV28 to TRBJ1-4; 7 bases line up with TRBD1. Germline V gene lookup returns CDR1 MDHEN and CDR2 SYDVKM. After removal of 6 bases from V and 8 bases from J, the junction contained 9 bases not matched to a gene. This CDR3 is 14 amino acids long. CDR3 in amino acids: CASSPGQEPEKLFF. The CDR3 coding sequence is TGTGCCAGCAGCCCAGGACAGGAACCCGAAAAACTGTTTTTT.

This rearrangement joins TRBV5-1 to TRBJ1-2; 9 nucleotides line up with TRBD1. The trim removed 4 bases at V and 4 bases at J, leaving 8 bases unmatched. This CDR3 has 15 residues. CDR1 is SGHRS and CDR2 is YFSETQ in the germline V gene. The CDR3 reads CASSAEDRGLYGYTF. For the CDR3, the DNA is TGCGCCAGCAGCGCAGAGGACAGGGGTCTCTATGGCTACACCTTC.

CDR3 nucleotide sequence: TGTGCCAGCAGCAGGACAGTATCGGCCCTCCACTTT. Translating gives CASSRTVSALHF. The chain is built from TRBV7-2 and TRBJ1-6; possibly TRBD1 for D (6 bases). The germline gives CDR1 SGHTA, CDR2 FQGNSA. The CDR3 runs 12 residues. Trimming shortened V by 5 bases and J by 14 bases, and 13 bases separated the two germline ends.

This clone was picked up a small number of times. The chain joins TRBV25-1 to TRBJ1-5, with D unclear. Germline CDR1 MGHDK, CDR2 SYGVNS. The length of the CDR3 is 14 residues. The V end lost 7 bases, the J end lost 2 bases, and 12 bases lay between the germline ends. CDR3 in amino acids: CASNPGRRNQPQHF. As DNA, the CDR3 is TGTGCCAGCAACCCGGGAAGGCGCAATCAGCCCCAGCATTTT.

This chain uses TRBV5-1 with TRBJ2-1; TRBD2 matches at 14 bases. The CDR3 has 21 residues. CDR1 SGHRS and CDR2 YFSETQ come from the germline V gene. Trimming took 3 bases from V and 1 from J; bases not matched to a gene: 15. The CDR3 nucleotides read TGCGCCAGCAGCTCCTCCTCCCACGGGACTAGCGGGAGCCATTCCTACAATGAGCAGTTCTTC. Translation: CASSSSSHGTSGSHSYNEQFF.